This T cell receptor (beta chain) was profiled in a study of blood T cell repertoires in COVID-19. Looking at the study overall: The United States, Italy and Spain were the sources of the acute and convalescent COVID-19 samples.

The repertoire was sequenced with immunoSEQ multiplex PCR; TCRdb's copy has only in-frame clones and lacks some. The table shows fewer than 250,000 clones, with roughly 80% occurring only once. Material: PBMCs or T cells enriched from blood (not recorded which). The TCR sequence derives from a woman aged 45 to 65 who had been exposed to COVID-19.

The CDR3 bases are TGTGCCAGCAGTGAGACGGGGGGCCTCTCCCATGGAACCCAGTACTTC. Translating gives CASSETGGLSHGTQYF. The chain couples TRBV2 to TRBJ2-5; D is perhaps TRBD2 (7 bases). This CDR3 contains 16 residues. The germline V and J ends were trimmed by 3 bases and 8 bases, with 22 bases remaining between them. In germline, CDR1 is SNHLY, CDR2 FYNNEI.